The next 14 T cell receptor beta chains were all read from a single sample in a study of blood T cell repertoires in COVID-19. Sequenced by immunoSEQ multiplex PCR; TCRdb stores in-frame clones only, minus some. The top ten hold 19% of the sample, which has about 120,000 clones, 75% to 90% seen once. The sample taken for sequencing was peripheral blood. The receptor set was obtained from a human donor with acute or convalescent COVID-19. The donor label of this sample is uncertain.

This clone was detected once. V gene TRBV3-1 (or the pseudogene TRBV3-2) combines with J gene TRBJ2-1; D may be TRBD2 (5 bases). V lost 1 base and J lost 1, with 14 bases in between. Looked up from germline, CDR1 is LGHDT and CDR2 is YNNKEL (reference sequence). The CDR3 sequence is 17 residues long. The CDR3 DNA sequence: TGTGCCAGCAGCCAAGTTAACCGGAGGAGGTCCTACAATGAGCAGTTCTTC. Translation gives CASSQVNRRRSYNEQFF.

The chain couples TRBV4-3 to TRBJ1-3; 9 bases are a match to TRBD1. The germline CDR1 and CDR2 sequences are LGHNA and YSLEER. The CDR3 is made up of 19 amino acids. V was pared by 3 bases and J by 4 bases, with 16 bases of the junction left unmatched. As DNA, the CDR3 is TGCGCCAGCAGCCAGATCGAGGGTCAGGGGACAGGGAGAGGAAACACCATATATTTT. This sequence encodes CASSQIEGQGTGRGNTIYF.

The sample holds a few counts of this clone. The chain recombines TRBV21-1 with TRBJ2-1; the tabulated D call, TRBD1, remains unverified against the DNA. TRBV21-1 is described as a pseudogene. The CDR3 totals 18 residues. CDR3 amino acids: CASTRDRVLSLTYNEQFF. In DNA, the CDR3 is TGTGCCAGCACCAGGGACAGGGTCCTATCCCTTACCTACAATGAGCAGTTCTTC.

The chain joins TRBV27 to TRBJ1-2; D possibly corresponds to TRBD1 (6 bases). This CDR3 has 15 amino acids. CDR1 MNHEY and CDR2 SMNVEV come from the germline V gene (reference sequence). The V end lost 5 bases, the J end lost 0 bases, and 13 bases lay between the germline ends. The CDR3 DNA follows: TGTGCCAGCAGTCGAGGGGGTAGCCCTAACTATGGCTACACCTTC. It codes for CASSRGGSPNYGYTF.

This chain joins TRBV5-6 and TRBJ1-5; TRBD1 agrees at 8 bases. V dropped 4 bases and J dropped 6; count of bases not matched to a gene: 9. Germline CDR1 and CDR2: SGHDT and YYEEEE. The CDR3 extends over 15 amino acids. CDR3 nucleotide sequence: TGTGCCAGCAGCCCCCAGGGGGCCGGGGGTCAGCCCCAGCATTTT. Translating gives CASSPQGAGGQPQHF.

CDR3 residues: CASSLGQSFRNEQFF. In DNA, the CDR3 is TGTGCCAGCAGTTTAGGGCAATCGTTCAGGAATGAGCAGTTCTTC. The chain uses TRBV28 and TRBJ2-1; D gene uncertain. The CDR3 runs to 15 residues. V lost 2 bases, J lost 7 bases, and 15 bases lay in between. The germline V gene encodes CDR1 MDHEN and CDR2 SYDVKM.

The chain employs TRBV11-1 and TRBJ2-5; TRBD2 matches at 13 bases. This CDR3 is 16 amino acids long. J was trimmed by 1 base and V by 5 bases; bases with no gene match: 4. Germline V gene data show CDR1 as SGHAT and CDR2 as FQDESV (reference sequence). CDR3 coding DNA: TGTGCCAGCAGCCGTGGGACTAGCGGGATCCAAGAGACCCAGTACTTC. Protein sequence: CASSRGTSGIQETQYF.

The chain carries TRBV27 and TRBJ1-5; 7 bases agree with TRBD1. The J segment lost 0 bases and the V segment lost 7 bases, leaving 6 bases of the junction unmatched. CDR1 is MNHEY and CDR2 is SMNVEV in the germline V gene (reference sequence). This CDR3 contains 15 residues. DNA for the CDR3: TGTGCCAGCACCGCGGACAGGTATAGCAATCAGCCCCAGCATTTT. It encodes CASTADRYSNQPQHF.

V is TRBV9 and J is TRBJ1-1; D unresolved. Germline CDR1 reads SGDLS; CDR2 reads YYNGEE. The CDR3 is made up of 14 amino acids. V was trimmed by 3 bases and J by 8 bases, leaving 17 bases between them. The CDR3, as DNA: TGTGCCAGCAGCGCAAGTTTCAACACGTGGGAAGCTTTCTTT. Its protein product is CASSASFNTWEAFF.

The V call is TRBV20-1, the J call TRBJ1-6; 8 bases agree with TRBD1. CDR1 and CDR2 (germline): DFQATT, SNEGSKA (reference sequence). After removal of 3 bases from V and 9 bases from J, the junction contained 7 bases not matched to a gene. The CDR3 extends over 14 amino acids. The CDR3 region is CSASEGRGPSPLHF. For the CDR3, the DNA is TGCAGTGCTAGTGAGGGCAGGGGGCCTTCACCCCTCCACTTT.

V and J are TRBV5-6 and TRBJ1-6, with a tentative D call TRBD1 (5 bases). From germline, CDR1 is SGHDT and CDR2 YYEEEE. Trimming left V 1 base short and J 2 bases short, with 10 bases between. This CDR3 is built from 16 residues. CDR3 nucleotide sequence: TGTGCCAGCAGCTTGCAGGGTTGGGCCTATAATTCACCCCTCCACTTT. This codes for CASSLQGWAYNSPLHF.

This clone was seen once. The chain has TRBV28 and TRBJ2-1; the match to TRBD1 covers 8 bases. The length of the CDR3 is 16 residues. The V and J ends lost 5 bases and 2 bases, in that order; junction bases with no gene match: 8. Germline assignment: CDR1 MDHEN and CDR2 SYDVKM. The CDR3 region has the DNA TGTGCCAGCAGTCCTAACAGGGGGAACACCTACAATGAGCAGTTCTTC. This sequence encodes CASSPNRGNTYNEQFF.

V usage is TRBV11-1 and J usage is TRBJ1-1; no clear D. The V and J ends lost 2 bases and 1 base respectively, with 11 bases between them. CDR1 is SGHAT, CDR2 FQDESV, per germline (reference sequence). The CDR3 sequence is 15 residues long. The CDR3 coding sequence is TGTGCCAGCAGCTTACGCCCCGCCGGGAACACTGAAGCTTTCTTT. Its protein product is CASSLRPAGNTEAFF.

The chain uses TRBV27 and TRBJ1-2; 9 bases agree with TRBD1. Trimming at V came to 4 bases and at J to 7 bases, leaving 7 bases not matched to a gene. The CDR3 runs 14 residues. Looked up from germline, CDR1 is MNHEY and CDR2 is SMNVEV (reference sequence). In DNA, the CDR3 is TGTGCCAGCAGTTCCCGGACAGGGGTGGGTGGCTACACCTTC. Translated: CASSSRTGVGGYTF.